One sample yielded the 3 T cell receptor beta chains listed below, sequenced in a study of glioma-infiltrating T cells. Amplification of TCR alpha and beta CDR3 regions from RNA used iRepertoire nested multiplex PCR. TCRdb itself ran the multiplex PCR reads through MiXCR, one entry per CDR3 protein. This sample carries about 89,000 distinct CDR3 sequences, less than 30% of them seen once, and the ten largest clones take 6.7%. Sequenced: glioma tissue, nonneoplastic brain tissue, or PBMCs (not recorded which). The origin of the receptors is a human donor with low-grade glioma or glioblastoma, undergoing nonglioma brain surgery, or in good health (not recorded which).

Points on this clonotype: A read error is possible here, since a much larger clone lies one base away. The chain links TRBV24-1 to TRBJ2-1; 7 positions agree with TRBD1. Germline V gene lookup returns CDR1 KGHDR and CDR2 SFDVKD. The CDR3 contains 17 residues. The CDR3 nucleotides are TGTGCCACCAGTGACCCCCGACAGGGAACCTCCTACAATGGGCAGTTCTTC. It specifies CATSDPRQGTSYNGQFF.

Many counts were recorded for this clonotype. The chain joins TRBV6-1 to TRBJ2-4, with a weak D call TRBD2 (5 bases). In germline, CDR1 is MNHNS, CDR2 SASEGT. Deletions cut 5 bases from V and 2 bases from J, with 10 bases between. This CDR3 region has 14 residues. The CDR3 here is CASSTGEPKNIQYF. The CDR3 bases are TGTGCCAGCAGTACCGGGGAACCCAAAAACATTCAGTACTTC.

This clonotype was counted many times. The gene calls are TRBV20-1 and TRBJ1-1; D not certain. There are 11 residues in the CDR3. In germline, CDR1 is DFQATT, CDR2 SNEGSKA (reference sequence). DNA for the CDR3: TGCAGCGGAGAGCCGGGGACTGAAGCTTTCTTT. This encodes CSGEPGTEAFF.